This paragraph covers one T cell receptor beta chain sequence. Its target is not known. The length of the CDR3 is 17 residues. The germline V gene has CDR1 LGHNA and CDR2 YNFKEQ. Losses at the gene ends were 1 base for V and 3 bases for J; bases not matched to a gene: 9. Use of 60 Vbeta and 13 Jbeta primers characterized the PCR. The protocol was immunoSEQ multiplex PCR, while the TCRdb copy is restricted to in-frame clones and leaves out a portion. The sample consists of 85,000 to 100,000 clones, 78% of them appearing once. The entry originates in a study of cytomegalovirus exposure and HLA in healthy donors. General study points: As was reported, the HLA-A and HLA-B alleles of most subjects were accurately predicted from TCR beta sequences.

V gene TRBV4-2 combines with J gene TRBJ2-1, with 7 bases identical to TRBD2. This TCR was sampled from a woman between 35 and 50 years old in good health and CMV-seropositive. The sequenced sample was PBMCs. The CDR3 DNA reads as TGTGCCAGCAGCCAAGGGGAGGGTGGGAGCAGCTACAATGAGCAGTTCTTC. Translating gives CASSQGEGGSSYNEQFF.